This is a list of T cell receptor beta chains from one sample in a study of OX40 agonist ivuxolimab in advanced cancers. TCRdb keeps only in-frame clones here, not all; method: immunoSEQ multiplex PCR. The sample has tens of thousands of clones; roughly 84% are singletons. This material consisted of CD4+ or CD8+ T cells sorted from blood, taken in a trial of the OX40 agonist ivuxolimab. These receptor sequences come from an adult with an advanced solid tumor such as melanoma, head and neck, liver or kidney cancer. Both conserved end residues are part of each CDR3. Some rows mark clone size as missing; the rest say once, few, many or name a class of expanded clone.

size: NA; V: TRBV7-2; CDR3: CASSSAYEQYF
size: NA; V: TRBV2; CDR3: CASSGSGSTGELFF
size: NA; V: TRBV6-5; CDR3: CASRDRATSNQPQHF
size: NA; V: TRBV14; CDR3: CASSQVSPGETQYF
size: NA; V: TRBV14; CDR3: CASSPVPGELFF
size: NA; V: TRBV6-1; CDR3: CASIPASLPYEQYF
size: NA; V: TRBV2; CDR3: CASSELGLAKNIQYF
size: NA; V: TRBV27; CDR3: CASSPSKGREQYF
size: NA; V: TRBV7-7; CDR3: CASSRGLAATLETQYF
size: few; V: TRBV6-5; CDR3: CASSYPGRNQPQHF
size: NA; V: TRBV2; CDR3: CASSARTGSSYEQYF
size: NA; V: TRBV5-1; CDR3: CASSLGSGESYIQYF
size: NA; V: TRBV11-3; CDR3: CASSLVRGNQPQHF
size: NA; V: TRBV5-1; CDR3: CASSLVLGRAKNIQYF
size: large; V: TRBV11-2; CDR3: CASGPYEQYF
size: once; V: TRBV27; CDR3: CASSSSDTMGKPGELFF
size: NA; V: TRBV9; CDR3: CASGTGQGERNEQFF
size: NA; V: TRBV30; CDR3: CAWSVPGTGGVEGSEKLFF
size: NA; V: TRBV5-1; CDR3: CASSLLPSTGNEQFF
size: NA; V: TRBV19; CDR3: CASSMRSQPQHF
size: few; V: TRBV2; CDR3: CASSYQTGGYGYTF
size: NA; V: TRBV5-1; CDR3: CASSLGGGGGETQYF
size: NA; V: TRBV6-5; CDR3: CASSPGTAGMEAFF
size: NA; V: TRBV11-2; CDR3: CASSLRGDSGNTIYF
size: once; V: TRBV5-1; CDR3: CASSLQGGRAVTYEQYF
size: once; V: TRBV6-1; CDR3: CASSESRRSPQHF
size: NA; V: TRBV7-2; CDR3: CASGASGGQGYTF
size: NA; V: TRBV5-6; CDR3: CASSLYLTSGGDTDTQYF
size: NA; V: TRBV11-2; CDR3: CASSVDRDTEAFF
size: NA; V: TRBV13; CDR3: CASSQWTGGANEQFF
size: NA; V: TRBV13; CDR3: CASSLEGQGALYNEQFF
size: NA; V: TRBV20-1; CDR3: CSARQGSGYTF
size: NA; V: TRBV7-9; CDR3: CASSLYGGMVAFF
size: NA; V: TRBV19; CDR3: CASSPSRGLGTEAFF
size: once; V: TRBV28; CDR3: CASSLGGLRGSEAFF
size: NA; V: TRBV7-2; CDR3: CASSLGRGRALWGEQFF
size: NA; V: TRBV11-2; CDR3: CASSLVASTYNEQFF
size: NA; V: TRBV11-3; CDR3: CASSRDNEQFF
size: NA; V: TRBV7-8; CDR3: CASSEIVSGNQPQHF
size: NA; V: TRBV5-4; CDR3: CASSLKQGRTEAFF
size: NA; V: TRBV6-1; CDR3: CASSSGSYNEQFF